This T cell receptor beta chain was recorded in a study of T cell responses to AZD1222 COVID-19 vaccine. This clone was seen once. Assay used: immunoSEQ multiplex PCR; TCRdb lists only in-frame clones, some missing. The repertoire holds around 120,000 clones, less than 95% seen once, with around 7.2% in the top ten. The source of this sequence is an adult in good health. The starting material was peripheral blood, obtained on day 0 of AZD1222 vaccination.

The CDR3 nucleotides read TGTGCCAGCAGTGAAATCTTAGGGACTAGCTTCTACGAGCAGTACTTC. This gives the protein CASSEILGTSFYEQYF. The rearrangement links TRBV6-1 to TRBJ2-7, with 9 bases identical to TRBD2. The germline CDR1 and CDR2 sequences are MNHNS and SASEGT. Trimming took 2 bases from V and 3 from J; bases not matched to a gene: 8. This CDR3 spans 16 amino acids.